The rows below give T cell receptor beta chains drawn from one sample of a study of T cells in narcolepsy. Produced via immunoSEQ multiplex PCR; TCRdb's table is partial and in-frame only. The table includes approximately 31,000 clones, 84% detected once. Sequencing was performed on CD45RA- memory CD4+ T cells from PBMCs. The receptors come from a human donor with narcolepsy. CDR3s include the opening cysteine and the closing phenylalanine or tryptophan. The D gene is left open where the match is weak. Clone sizes are given selectively: once, few, many, or a class where the clone is expanded.

CDR3nt,CDR3aa,abundance,d_gene,j_gene,v_gene
TGTGCCAGCAGCTTTGGGACAGGGCGCGAGACCCAGTACTTC,CASSFGTGRETQYF,.,TRBD1,TRBJ2-5,TRBV5-6
TGCGCCAGCAGCTTGGAGGGATTCTCCTACGAGCAGTACTTC,CASSLEGFSYEQYF,.,.,TRBJ2-7,TRBV5-1
TGTGCCAGCAGCGTAGACGGGGGCCCGGCAGATACGCAGTATTTT,CASSVDGGPADTQYF,few,.,TRBJ2-3,TRBV9
TGTGCCAGCAGTCAACCGGGACAGGTACCCTACGAGCAGTACTTC,CASSQPGQVPYEQYF,.,TRBD1,TRBJ2-7,TRBV6-5
TGTGCCAGCAGTATCCTCTTGGCAGGGGGTAGCACAGATACGCAGTATTTT,CASSILLAGGSTDTQYF,once,TRBD1,TRBJ2-3,TRBV27
TGTGCCACCAGCAGAGATCTAGCGGGGACCTACAATGAGCAGTTCTTC,CATSRDLAGTYNEQFF,.,TRBD2,TRBJ2-1,TRBV15
TGTGCCAGCAGTGCTGTCTGGACTGAAGCTTTCTTT,CASSAVWTEAFF,.,.,TRBJ1-1,TRBV6-6
TGTGCCAGCAGTGAACCTCCCGGGACTCGTAGCAATCAGCCCCAGCATTTT,CASSEPPGTRSNQPQHF,.,.,TRBJ1-5,TRBV6-1
TGTGCCAGCAGCTTAAGCCAGGGGGCCGGTGAAGCTTTCTTT,CASSLSQGAGEAFF,once,TRBD1,TRBJ1-1,TRBV7-9
TGTGCCAGCACCTGGGGGGCCAAAGGAGACACTGAAGCTTTCTTT,CASTWGAKGDTEAFF,.,.,TRBJ1-1,TRBV27
TGCGCCAGCAGCACTGGGACGGTAGCAACTAATGAAAAACTGTTTTTT,CASSTGTVATNEKLFF,.,.,TRBJ1-4,TRBV5-1
TGTGCCACCAGCAGAATGCAAGAGACCCAGTACTTC,CATSRMQETQYF,.,.,TRBJ2-5,TRBV15
TGTGCCAGCAGCCAGAGGGTCGGCGGGAGGGGAGATACGCAGTATTTT,CASSQRVGGRGDTQYF,.,TRBD2,TRBJ2-3,TRBV4-2
TGCGCCAGCAGCGTTGACAGCTCGAACACTGAAGCTTTCTTT,CASSVDSSNTEAFF,.,.,TRBJ1-1,TRBV5-1
TGTGCCAGCAGCTGGACGAACGGGGGAAGAAATGAAAAACTGTTTTTT,CASSWTNGGRNEKLFF,.,.,TRBJ1-4,TRBV5-8
TGTGCCAGCAGCTTGTTTACAGGGACGAACACCGGGGAGCTGTTTTTT,CASSLFTGTNTGELFF,.,.,TRBJ2-2,TRBV5-6
TGTGCCAGTACGGGGACTAGCGGGGGCAATGAGCAGTTCTTC,CASTGTSGGNEQFF,.,TRBD2,TRBJ2-1,TRBV19
TGTGCCAGCTCGTCGACAGGAGGCACAGATACGCAGTATTTT,CASSSTGGTDTQYF,.,.,TRBJ2-3,TRBV28
TGTGCCAGCAGCTACCGAGGGGGAAGGGACAGCCTTAATTCACCCCTCCACTTT,CASSYRGGRDSLNSPLHF,.,.,TRBJ1-6,TRBV21-1
TGTGCCAGTAGTATGACTGGGGCCAACGTCCTGACTTTC,CASSMTGANVLTF,.,.,TRBJ2-6,TRBV19
TGCGCCAGCAGCCAACCTAAACCCCCCCAATTAAGACAGGACCCAGCCTACTTTGGCTACACCTTC,CASSQPKPPQLRQDPAYFGYTF,.,.,TRBJ1-2,TRBV4-3
TGTGCCAGCAGTGCAGGGGCTGGAAACACCATATATTTT,CASSAGAGNTIYF,few,.,TRBJ1-3,TRBV2
TGTGCCAGCAGTCAGACAGGGGGCTCGGGTGAAAAACTGTTTTTT,CASSQTGGSGEKLFF,.,TRBD1,TRBJ1-4,TRBV13
TGTGCCAGCAGTTATACTCTCTCATGGAACACCGGGGAGCTGTTTTTT,CASSYTLSWNTGELFF,.,.,TRBJ2-2,TRBV6-5
TGTGCCAGCAGCCGGACAGGGGCACCCCTCCACTTT,CASSRTGAPLHF,.,TRBD1,TRBJ1-6,TRBV9
TGTGCCAGCAGTTACATCTGGGGCTATGGCTACACCTTC,CASSYIWGYGYTF,once,.,TRBJ1-2,TRBV6-6
TGTGCCAGCAGCTTGGGGACTGGGGCCAACGTCCTGACTTTC,CASSLGTGANVLTF,.,.,TRBJ2-6,TRBV5-8
TGTGCCTGGGCCCCGACAGGGAAATACTCACCCCTCCACTTT,CAWAPTGKYSPLHF,once,TRBD1,TRBJ1-6,TRBV30
TGTGCCAGCAGCGAAGCCGTGGGTTCCTACGAGCAGTACTTC,CASSEAVGSYEQYF,.,.,TRBJ2-7,TRBV11-1
TGCGCCAGCAGCCAAGATGACCGACTGCAAGGCTACACCTTC,CASSQDDRLQGYTF,few,.,TRBJ1-2,TRBV4-1
TGCAGCGTTGAAGATCTGAGGATTGCGAACACCGGGGAGCTGTTTTTT,CSVEDLRIANTGELFF,once,.,TRBJ2-2,TRBV29-1
TGTGCCAGCAGCTTAGACACAGGGTACGAGCAGTACTTC,CASSLDTGYEQYF,.,.,TRBJ2-7,TRBV7-2
TGTGCCAGCAGCCAGTTGGGACAGGGAGACTATGGCTACACCTTC,CASSQLGQGDYGYTF,.,TRBD1,TRBJ1-2,TRBV4-2
TGTGCCAGCAGCTTGGCCGGACTAGCGGGGAACACAGATACGCAGTATTTT,CASSLAGLAGNTDTQYF,.,TRBD2,TRBJ2-3,TRBV5-8
TGTGCCAGCTCACGAAAAACGGGGGAGGCCGATACGCAGTATTTT,CASSRKTGEADTQYF,few,.,TRBJ2-3,TRBV18
TGTGCTAGCAGCTTAGAACTAGGCGGAAGGAATGAGCAGTTCTTC,CASSLELGGRNEQFF,.,.,TRBJ2-1,TRBV7-7
TGTGCCAGTCATCCCCTGGGGCTGATGAACACTGAAGCTTTCTTT,CASHPLGLMNTEAFF,.,.,TRBJ1-1,TRBV19
TGTGCCAGCAGTTACTCTCCGGGACAGGGGATAGAAAAACTGTTTTTT,CASSYSPGQGIEKLFF,once,TRBD1,TRBJ1-4,TRBV6-5
TGCGCCAGCAGCCAAGATTGGGGCAGGGGATACACAGATACGCAGTATTTT,CASSQDWGRGYTDTQYF,.,.,TRBJ2-3,TRBV4-3
TGTGCCACCAGCAGGTTGACAGGGTTGAACACTGAAGCTTTCTTT,CATSRLTGLNTEAFF,.,TRBD1,TRBJ1-1,TRBV15
TGTGCCAGCAGCTTAGAGGGCTGGGACAGGATGCCGTTCTTC,CASSLEGWDRMPFF,.,TRBD1,TRBJ2-1,TRBV7-2
TGTGCCAGCAGCCAAGATCCGGGGGCGCAGGAAAAACTGTTTTTT,CASSQDPGAQEKLFF,once,.,TRBJ1-4,TRBV4-2
TGCAGTCGAGCGGGGGAATACGAGCAGTACTTC,CSRAGEYEQYF,.,TRBD2,TRBJ2-7,TRBV20-1
TGTGCCAGCAGCTTGGAGGGGGACACCATATATTTT,CASSLEGDTIYF,.,.,TRBJ1-3,TRBV11-1
TGTGCCAGCAGCAGGGACAGTCAAGGCACAGATACGCAGTATTTT,CASSRDSQGTDTQYF,.,TRBD1,TRBJ2-3,TRBV2
TGTGCCAGTAACAGGGGTGCTAATGAAAAACTGTTTTTT,CASNRGANEKLFF,.,TRBD1,TRBJ1-4,TRBV28
TGTGCCAGCAGCGATCATAAAAAAGGCTGGGGCACTGAAGCTTTCTTT,CASSDHKKGWGTEAFF,.,.,TRBJ1-1,TRBV4-2
TGCGCCAGCAGCCCCCAGGGGGCGGCCTACGAGCAGTACTTC,CASSPQGAAYEQYF,.,TRBD1,TRBJ2-7,TRBV5-1
TGTGCCAGCACCCAGATGTACAATGAGCAGTTCTTC,CASTQMYNEQFF,.,.,TRBJ2-1,TRBV2
TGTGCCAGCAGCTTAACTTCCGGTAGTGGGAATGAGCAGTTCTTC,CASSLTSGSGNEQFF,.,.,TRBJ2-1,TRBV7-3
TGTGCCAGCTCCCAGGGTATCGGCGAGCAGTACTTC,CASSQGIGEQYF,.,.,TRBJ2-7,TRBV18
TGTGCCAGCAGTCCACCGACAGGGGGGAAAGAAAAACTGTTTTTT,CASSPPTGGKEKLFF,.,TRBD1,TRBJ1-4,TRBV6-1
TGTGCCAGCATAGAGGGGATCGGAATTAACTATGGCTACACCTTC,CASIEGIGINYGYTF,.,.,TRBJ1-2,TRBV28
TGTGCCAGCAGCTTAGAAGGAGGGGGAACCTACGAGCAGTACTTC,CASSLEGGGTYEQYF,.,.,TRBJ2-7,TRBV7-6
TGTGCCAGCAGCCAAGGACAGCTCAGCAACTATGGCTACACCTTC,CASSQGQLSNYGYTF,.,.,TRBJ1-2,TRBV4-2